This T cell receptor beta chain came from a study of response to subunit inactivated influenza vaccine. Findings of the study overall: Few additional T cells are recruited per seasonal influenza vaccination, authors suggested.

This clonotype was seen only a few times. The antigen remains undetermined. TCRdb used MiXCR to reprocess the RT-PCR reads, holding one entry per CDR3 protein. Among approximately 730,000 distinct CDR3 sequences listed, approximately 15% were seen once. The CDR3 is made up of 15 amino acids. Per germline, CDR1 SGHNT and CDR2 YENEEA. The V end lost 1 base, the J end lost 0 bases, and 8 bases lay between the germline ends. The sequenced sample was PBMCs from blood, obtained approximately 15 days before vaccination. This chain joins TRBV11-3 and TRBJ2-3; D gene uncertain. The clonotype was recovered from a man aged 50-60 years who received an inactivated influenza vaccine. The CDR3 spells CASSLGLSSTDTQYF. The CDR3 DNA follows: TGTGCCAGCAGCTTAGGTCTGTCAAGCACAGATACGCAGTATTTT.